The subject of this entry is one TCR beta chain. The entry originates in a study of shared clonotypes between healthy human individuals. Only Caucasian adults living in Nashville, Tennessee made up the donor group. Deletions cut 4 bases from V and 5 bases from J, with 11 bases between. This CDR3 has 13 residues. The germline CDR1 and CDR2 sequences are MNHNS and SASEGT. Running of the assay took place at deep level. Unsorted PBMCs provided DNA that was sequenced on ten immunoSEQ deep assay plates. Generated by immunoSEQ multiplex PCR, the TCRdb table keeps only in-frame clones and is missing some. The sample has about 460,000 clones; 77% are singletons.

The chain carries TRBV6-1 and TRBJ2-5; TRBD1 is a possible D gene (6 bases). Sequenced: PBMCs. This receptor was identified in a middle-aged woman in good health. Some clones in this sample may be carry-over from other donors' samples. The CDR3 reads CASSVDRRETQYF. DNA of the CDR3: TGTGCCAGCAGTGTCGACAGGCGGGAGACCCAGTACTTC.